Reported below is one TCR beta chain. Its antigen is still unknown. Via MiXCR, TCRdb re-called the 5' RACE reads, giving one row per CDR3 protein. This sample has hundreds of thousands of distinct CDR3 sequences, with roughly 32% found just once. This record belongs to a study of CD8 T cells in ankylosing spondylitis. The study, taken as a whole, reports: Prior literature has documented some motif variants in synovial fluid and blood from reactive arthritis.

Germline V gene data show CDR1 as SQVTM and CDR2 as ANQGSEA. The CDR3 has 13 amino acids. V was trimmed by 1 base and J by 4 bases, leaving 10 bases between them. This sequence joins TRBV29-1 and TRBJ1-2, with D tentatively TRBD1 (5 bases). Sequenced input: blood, either unsorted or a sorted T cell fraction (not recorded which). This sequence originates from a male donor with ankylosing spondylitis or in good health (not recorded which). CDR3 sequence: CSVEVGEGYGYTF. CDR3 sequence (DNA): TGCAGCGTTGAAGTGGGGGAGGGCTATGGCTACACCTTC.